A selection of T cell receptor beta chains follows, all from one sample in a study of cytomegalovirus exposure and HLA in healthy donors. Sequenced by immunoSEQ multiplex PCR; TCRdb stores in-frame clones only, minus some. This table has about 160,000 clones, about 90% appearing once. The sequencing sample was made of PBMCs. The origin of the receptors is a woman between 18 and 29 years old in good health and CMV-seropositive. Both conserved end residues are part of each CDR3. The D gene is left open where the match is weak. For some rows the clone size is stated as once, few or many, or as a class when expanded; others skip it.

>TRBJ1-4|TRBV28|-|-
CASSPTGAGHNEKLFF
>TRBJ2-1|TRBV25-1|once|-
CASSGLASRDNEQFF
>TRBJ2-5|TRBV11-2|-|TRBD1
CASSSPRRGRQETQYF
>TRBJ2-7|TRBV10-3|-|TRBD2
CAISEVTSGSDEQYF
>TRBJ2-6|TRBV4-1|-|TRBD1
CASSRGQAYSGANVLTF
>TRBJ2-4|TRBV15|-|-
CATRGWVGRNIQYF
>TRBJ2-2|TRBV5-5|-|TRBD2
CASGGTSGMSTGELFF
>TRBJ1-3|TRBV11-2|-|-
CASSLDANARSGNTIYF
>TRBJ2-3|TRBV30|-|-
CAWRRSTDTQYF
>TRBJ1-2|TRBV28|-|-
CASSLGGADNYGYTF
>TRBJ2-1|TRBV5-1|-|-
CASSWGDFYNEQFF
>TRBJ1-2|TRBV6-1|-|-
CAHTRATEGGYTF
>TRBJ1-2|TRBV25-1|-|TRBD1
CASSDDGQASYGYTF
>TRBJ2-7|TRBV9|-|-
CASSVGMNSLYEQYF
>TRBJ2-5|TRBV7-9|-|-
CASSLRGKAQETQYF
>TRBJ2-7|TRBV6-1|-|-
CASRATDFSSYEQYF
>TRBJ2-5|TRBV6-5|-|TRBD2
CASSPSGRGRETQYF
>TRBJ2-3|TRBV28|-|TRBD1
CASTLPDRGRGTQYF
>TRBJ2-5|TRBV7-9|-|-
CASSSPSRVTESEETQYF
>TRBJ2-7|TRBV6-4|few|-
CASSGKAEKTYEQYF
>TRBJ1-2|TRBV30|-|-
CAWRQGANYGYTF
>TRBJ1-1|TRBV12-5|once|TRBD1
CASGLPQQGAEAFF
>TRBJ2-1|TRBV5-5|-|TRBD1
CASSSRLGTGGYNEQFF
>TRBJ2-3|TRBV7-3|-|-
CASSSRLVGGSLQDTQYF
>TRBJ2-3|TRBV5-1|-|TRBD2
CASSWSTGTSFSTDTQYF
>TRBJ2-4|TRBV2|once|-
CASSSRDKQNIQYF
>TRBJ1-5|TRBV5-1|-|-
CASSLGVTGNQPQHF
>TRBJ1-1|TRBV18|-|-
CASSDEVGYTEAFF